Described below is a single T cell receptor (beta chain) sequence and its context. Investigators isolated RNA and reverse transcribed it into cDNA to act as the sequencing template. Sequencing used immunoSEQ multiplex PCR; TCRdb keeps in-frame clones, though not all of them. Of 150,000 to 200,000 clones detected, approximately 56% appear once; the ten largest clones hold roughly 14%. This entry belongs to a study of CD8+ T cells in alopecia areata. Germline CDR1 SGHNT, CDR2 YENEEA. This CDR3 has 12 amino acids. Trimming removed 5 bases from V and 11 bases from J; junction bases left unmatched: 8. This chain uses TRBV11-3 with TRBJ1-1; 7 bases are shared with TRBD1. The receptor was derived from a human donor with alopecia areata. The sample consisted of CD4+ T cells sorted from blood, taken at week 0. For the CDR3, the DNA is TGTGCCAGCAGCCCCCCCGACAGGGTTGCTTTCTTT. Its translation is CASSPPDRVAFF.